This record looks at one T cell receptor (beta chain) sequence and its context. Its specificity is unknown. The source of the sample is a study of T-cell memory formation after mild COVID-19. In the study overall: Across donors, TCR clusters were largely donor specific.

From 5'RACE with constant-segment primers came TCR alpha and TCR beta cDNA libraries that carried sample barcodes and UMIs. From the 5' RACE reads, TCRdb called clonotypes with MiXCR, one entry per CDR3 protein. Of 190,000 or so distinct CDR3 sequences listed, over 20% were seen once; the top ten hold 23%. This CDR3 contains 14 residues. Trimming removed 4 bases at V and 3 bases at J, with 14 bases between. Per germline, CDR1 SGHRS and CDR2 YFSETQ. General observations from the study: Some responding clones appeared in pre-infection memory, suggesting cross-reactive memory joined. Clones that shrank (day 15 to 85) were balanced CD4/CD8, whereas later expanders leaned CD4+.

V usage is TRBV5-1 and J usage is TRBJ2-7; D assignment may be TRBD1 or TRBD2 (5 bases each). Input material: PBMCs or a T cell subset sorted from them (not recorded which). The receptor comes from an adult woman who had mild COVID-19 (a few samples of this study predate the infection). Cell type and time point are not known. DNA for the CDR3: TGCGCCAGCAGCGAGAGGGGACCACTCTACGAGCAGTACTTC. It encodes CASSERGPLYEQYF.